The 17 T cell receptor beta chains below come from one sample, sequenced in a study of CD8 T cells in Susac syndrome (dated by TCRdb to about 2019). The library was made by the immunoSEQ multiplex PCR assay. RNA was extracted using the RNeasy kit, and roughly 0.5 to 1 microgram was reverse transcribed with random hexamers. TCRdb handled the public reads itself, with Q25 trimming in fastp and clone calling in MiXCR, and kept productive beta chains. Each entry merges the rows of one CDR3 protein and shows their most common DNA and genes. Across this sample there are about 200,000 distinct CDR3 sequences, with 85% to 95% seen only once. Approximately 0.1% of the sample is in the top ten clones. Sequenced input: CD4+ T cells from PBMCs. The receptors stem from a human donor in good health.

The rearrangement joins TRBV28 to TRBJ2-1; 9 nucleotides match TRBD1. V gave up 5 bases and J gave up 9 bases; unmatched junction bases: 17. In germline, CDR1 is MDHEN, CDR2 SYDVKM. The CDR3 consists of 17 residues. The CDR3 DNA sequence: TGTGCCAGCAGTGACCCGGTGGGGGACAGGGAAGTCGGTGAGCAGTTCTTC. It encodes CASSDPVGDREVGEQFF.

The gene calls are TRBV18 and TRBJ2-7, with no clear D. CDR3 length: 12 residues. V dropped 6 bases and J dropped 7 bases, with 13 bases sitting between them. The germline gives CDR1 KGHSH, CDR2 LQKENI. For the CDR3, the DNA is TGTGCCAGCTCGTCGCCAGCTGGTGAGCAGTACGTC. This sequence encodes CASSSPAGEQYV.

The rearrangement uses TRBV14 and TRBJ1-6; TRBD1 aligns across 8 bases. CDR1 and CDR2 (germline): SGHDN, FVKESK. Trimming at V came to 2 bases and at J to 9 bases, leaving 6 bases not matched to a gene. The CDR3 spans 15 residues. The CDR3 region is CASSQNSDRVSPLHF. CDR3 coding DNA: TGTGCCAGCAGCCAAAATTCGGACAGGGTTTCACCCCTCCACTTT.

The J gene is TRBJ2-1, the V gene TRBV27, with 13 bases matching TRBD2. Germline CDR1 is MNHEY and CDR2 is SMNVEV (reference sequence). The V and J ends lost 3 bases and 6 bases, in that order; junction bases with no gene match: 2. The CDR3 totals 15 residues. The CDR3 protein is CASSFRLAGGNEQFF. The CDR3 nucleotides read TGTGCCAGCAGTTTCAGACTAGCGGGGGGCAATGAGCAGTTCTTC.

V is TRBV2 and J is TRBJ1-5; tentative D call: TRBD1 (6 bases). The germline V and J ends were trimmed by 2 bases and 4 bases, with 9 bases remaining between them. Per the germline V gene, CDR1 is SNHLY and CDR2 is FYNNEI. CDR3 length: 14 residues. The CDR3 nucleotides read TGTGCCAGCAGTGAACGACAGGCTAATCAGCCCCAGCATTTT. It codes for CASSERQANQPQHF.

The chain has TRBV3-1 and TRBJ2-2; D gene ambiguous. Germline CDR1 and CDR2: LGHDT and YNNKEL (reference sequence). This CDR3 region has 13 residues. The V and J ends lost 6 bases and 5 bases respectively, with 10 bases between them. In DNA form, the CDR3 reads TGTGCCAGCAGACCACCTGTGACCGGGGAGCTGTTTTTT. Translation: CASRPPVTGELFF.

The chain combines TRBV3-1 with TRBJ2-2; D not certain. The germline V gene has CDR1 LGHDT and CDR2 YNNKEL (reference sequence). The V end lost 4 bases, the J end lost 6 bases, and 9 bases lay between the germline ends. This CDR3 has 13 residues. The CDR3: CASSPSLSGELFF. The CDR3 DNA follows: TGTGCCAGCAGCCCTTCCCTTTCCGGGGAGCTGTTTTTT.

The chain recombines TRBV5-1 with TRBJ2-7; 11 positions match TRBD2. Germline CDR1 reads SGHRS; CDR2 reads YFSETQ. With 3 bases clipped from V and 1 base from J, the junction kept 6 bases outside the gene matches. The CDR3 has 16 amino acids. The CDR3 DNA is TGCGCCAGCAGCTCGATACTAGCGGGGGAGTCCTACGAGCAGTACTTC. It encodes CASSSILAGESYEQYF.

This clonotype was counted a single time. The V gene is TRBV27, the J gene TRBJ2-5; no definite D call. Between the trimmed V and J ends, which lost 4 bases and 1 base, there was a span of 7 bases. Germline V gene lookup returns CDR1 MNHEY and CDR2 SMNVEV (reference sequence). The CDR3 has 13 residues. This CDR3 is CASSSASQETQYF. DNA for the CDR3: TGTGCCAGCAGTTCCGCGAGCCAAGAGACCCAGTACTTC.

The chain recombines TRBV7-2 with TRBJ2-7; D tentatively reads TRBD1 or TRBD2 (5 bases each). Germline V gives CDR1 SGHTA, CDR2 FQGNSA. This CDR3 region has 14 residues. The V end was cut by 2 bases, the J end by 7 bases, with 15 bases between. CDR3 region: CASSLLATEGEQYF. For the CDR3, the DNA is TGTGCCAGCAGCTTACTGGCAACCGAGGGGGAGCAGTACTTC. Using reference TRBV7-2 and TRBJ2-7 for the parts outside the CDR3, the full variable domain is GAGVSQSPSNKVTEKGKDVELRCDPISGHTALYWYRQSLGQGLEFLIYFQGNSAPDKSGLPSDRFSAERTGGSVSTLTIQRTQQEDSAVYLCASSLLATEGEQYFGPGTRLTVT.

The V call is TRBV6-5, the J call TRBJ2-7; D may be TRBD2 (6 bases). The V end lost 10 bases, the J end lost 4 bases, and 17 bases lay between the germline ends. Germline V lookup: CDR1 MNHEY, CDR2 SVGAGI. This CDR3 contains 13 residues. DNA of the CDR3: TGTGCCACTATCCCGTCCGGGGGTTACGAGCAGTACTTC. It is translated as CATIPSGGYEQYF.

J is TRBJ1-4 and V is TRBV12-3 or TRBV12-4; TRBD1 is a possible D gene (6 bases). V was trimmed by 4 bases and J by 5 bases, leaving 11 bases between them. CDR3 length: 14 amino acids. In DNA form, the CDR3 reads TGTGCCAGCAGTTCAGGGGTATTCAATGAAAAACTGTTTTTT. It yields the protein CASSSGVFNEKLFF.

This sequence joins TRBV4-3 and TRBJ2-4; no clear D gene. V was trimmed by 0 bases and J by 0 bases, leaving 9 bases between them. The CDR3 is 16 amino acids. Germline V CDR1 and CDR2: LGHNA, YSLEER. CDR3 sequence (DNA): TGCGCCAGCAGCCAAGATACGCGGATAGCCAAAAACATTCAGTACTTC. This sequence encodes CASSQDTRIAKNIQYF.

The V gene is TRBV20-1, the J gene TRBJ1-2; unclear D gene. The CDR3 runs 14 residues. The germline V gene encodes CDR1 DFQATT and CDR2 SNEGSKA (reference sequence). V lost 1 base and J 0 bases, leaving 9 bases between the germline ends. Here the CDR3 DNA reads TGCAGTGCTAGAGTCCAGTACGCTAACTATGGCTACACCTTC. It encodes CSARVQYANYGYTF.

The chain joins TRBV12-3 or TRBV12-4 to TRBJ2-3; D gene ambiguous. The ends were cut back, 8 bases at V and 6 bases at J, with 18 bases in the middle. The CDR3 is made up of 14 amino acids. In nucleotides, the CDR3 is TGTGCCAGCCCGGATGGAGTTGCTTTTGATACGCAGTATTTT. It is translated as CASPDGVAFDTQYF.

This clonotype has more than one count but fewer than ten. This chain joins TRBV12-3 or TRBV12-4 and TRBJ1-5; perhaps TRBD1 as D (5 bases). Trimming shortened V by 6 bases and J by 5 bases, and 8 bases separated the two germline ends. The CDR3 has 12 amino acids. The DNA of the CDR3 is TGTGCCAGCAGCCAGGGTTATCAGCCCCAGCATTTT. Translating it yields CASSQGYQPQHF.

The V and J genes are TRBV2 and TRBJ2-7; TRBD1 matches 8 bases. The CDR3 consists of 14 residues. V dropped 7 bases and J dropped 7; count of bases not matched to a gene: 12. CDR1 and CDR2 from the germline V gene are SNHLY and FYNNEI. This CDR3 reads CASNLGTGDGEQYV. The CDR3 DNA reads TGTGCCAGCAACCTGGGGACAGGCGATGGGGAGCAGTACGTC.